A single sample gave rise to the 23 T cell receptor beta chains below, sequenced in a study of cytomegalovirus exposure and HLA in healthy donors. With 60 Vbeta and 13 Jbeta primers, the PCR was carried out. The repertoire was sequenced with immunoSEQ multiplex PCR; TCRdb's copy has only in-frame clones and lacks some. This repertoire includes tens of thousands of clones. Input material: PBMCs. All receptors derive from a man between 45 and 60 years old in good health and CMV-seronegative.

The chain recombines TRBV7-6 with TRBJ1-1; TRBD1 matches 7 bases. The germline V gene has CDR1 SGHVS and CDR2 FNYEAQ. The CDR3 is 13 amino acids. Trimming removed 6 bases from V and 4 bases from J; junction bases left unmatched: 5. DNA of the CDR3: TGTGCCAGCAGGTCAGGGGGATCCACTGAAGCTTTCTTT. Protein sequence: CASRSGGSTEAFF.

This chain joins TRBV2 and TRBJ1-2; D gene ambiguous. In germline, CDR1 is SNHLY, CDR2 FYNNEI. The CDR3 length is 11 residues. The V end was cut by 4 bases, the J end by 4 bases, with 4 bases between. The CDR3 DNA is TGTGCCAGCAGTGCTAGCTATGGCTACACCTTC. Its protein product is CASSASYGYTF.

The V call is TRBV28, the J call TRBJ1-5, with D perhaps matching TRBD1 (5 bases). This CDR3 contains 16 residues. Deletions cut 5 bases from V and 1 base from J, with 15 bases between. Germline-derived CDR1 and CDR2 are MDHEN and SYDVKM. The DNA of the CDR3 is TGTGCCAGCAGTCCAGTCGGGGCGGGGAGCAATCAGCCCCAGCATTTT. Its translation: CASSPVGAGSNQPQHF.

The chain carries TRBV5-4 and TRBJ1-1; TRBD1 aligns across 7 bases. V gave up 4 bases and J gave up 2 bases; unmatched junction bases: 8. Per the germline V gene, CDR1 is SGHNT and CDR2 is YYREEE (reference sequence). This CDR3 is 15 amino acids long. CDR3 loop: CASSNPRQGNTEAFF. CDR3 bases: TGTGCCAGCAGCAATCCTCGACAGGGAAACACTGAAGCTTTCTTT.

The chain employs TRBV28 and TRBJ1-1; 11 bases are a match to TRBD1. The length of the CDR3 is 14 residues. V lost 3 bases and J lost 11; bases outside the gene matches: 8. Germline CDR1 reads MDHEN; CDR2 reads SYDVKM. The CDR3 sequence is CASSLGTGGEWAFF. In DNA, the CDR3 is TGTGCCAGCAGTTTGGGGACAGGGGGTGAATGGGCTTTCTTT.

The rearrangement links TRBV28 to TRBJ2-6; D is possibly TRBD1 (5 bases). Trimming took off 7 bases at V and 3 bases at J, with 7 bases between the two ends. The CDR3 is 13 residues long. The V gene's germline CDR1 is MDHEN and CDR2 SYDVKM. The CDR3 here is CASTTGGANVLTF. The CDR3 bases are TGTGCCAGCACAACAGGTGGGGCCAACGTCCTGACTTTC.

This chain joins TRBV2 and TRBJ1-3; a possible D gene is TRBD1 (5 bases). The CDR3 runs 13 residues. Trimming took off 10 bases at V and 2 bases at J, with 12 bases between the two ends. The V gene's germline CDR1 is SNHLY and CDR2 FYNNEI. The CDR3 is CATAGITGNTIYF. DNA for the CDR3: TGTGCCACCGCAGGGATTACTGGAAACACCATATATTTT.

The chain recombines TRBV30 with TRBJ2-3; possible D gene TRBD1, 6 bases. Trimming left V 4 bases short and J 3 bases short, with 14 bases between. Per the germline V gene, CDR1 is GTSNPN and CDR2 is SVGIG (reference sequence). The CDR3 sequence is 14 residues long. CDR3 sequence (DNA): TGTGCCTGGAATCCAGGGGATAATACAGATACGCAGTATTTT. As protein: CAWNPGDNTDTQYF.

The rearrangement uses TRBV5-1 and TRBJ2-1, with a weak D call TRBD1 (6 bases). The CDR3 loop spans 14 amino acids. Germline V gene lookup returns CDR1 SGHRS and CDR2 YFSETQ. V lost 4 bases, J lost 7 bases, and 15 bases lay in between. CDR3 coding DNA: TGCGCCAGCAGCATACAGGGTATCTCAAATGAGCAGTTCTTC. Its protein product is CASSIQGISNEQFF.

In DNA, the CDR3 is TGTGCCAGCAGCCGCCGTACAGGGGGCGACGAGCAGTACTTC. This gives the protein CASSRRTGGDEQYF. The V and J genes are TRBV7-2 and TRBJ2-7; 9 bases align to TRBD1. This CDR3 region has 14 residues. The junction had 7 bases not matched to a gene; V was cut back by 5 bases and J by 5 bases. Germline V lookup: CDR1 SGHTA, CDR2 FQGNSA.

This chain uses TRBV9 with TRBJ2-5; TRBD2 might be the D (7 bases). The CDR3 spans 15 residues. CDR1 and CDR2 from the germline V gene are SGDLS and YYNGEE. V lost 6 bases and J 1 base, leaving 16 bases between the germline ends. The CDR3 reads CASTERGGRQETQYF. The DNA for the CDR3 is TGTGCCAGCACCGAAAGGGGGGGGCGCCAAGAGACCCAGTACTTC. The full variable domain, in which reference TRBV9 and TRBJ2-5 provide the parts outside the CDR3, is DSGVTQTPKHLITATGQRVTLRCSPRSGDLSVYWYQQSLDQGLQFLIQYYNGEERAKGNILERFSAQQFPDLHSELNLSSLELGDSALYFCASTERGGRQETQYFGPGTRLLVL.

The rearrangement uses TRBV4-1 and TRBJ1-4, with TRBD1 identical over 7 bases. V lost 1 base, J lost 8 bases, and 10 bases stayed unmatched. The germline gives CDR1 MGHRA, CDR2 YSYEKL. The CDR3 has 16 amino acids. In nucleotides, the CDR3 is TGCGCCAGCAGCCAAGTGGGAACAGGGGTGGCAGAAAAACTGTTTTTT. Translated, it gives CASSQVGTGVAEKLFF.

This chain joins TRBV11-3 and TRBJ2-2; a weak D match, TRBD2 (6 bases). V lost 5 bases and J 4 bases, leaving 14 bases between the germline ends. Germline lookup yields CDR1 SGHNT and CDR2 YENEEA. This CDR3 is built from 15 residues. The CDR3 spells CASSHVGSITGELFF. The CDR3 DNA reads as TGTGCCAGCAGCCACGTCGGGAGTATCACCGGGGAGCTGTTTTTT.

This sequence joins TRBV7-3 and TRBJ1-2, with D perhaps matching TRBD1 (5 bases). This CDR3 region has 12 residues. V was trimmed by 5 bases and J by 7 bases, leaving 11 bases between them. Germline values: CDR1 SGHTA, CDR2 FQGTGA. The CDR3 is CASSPPGGGYTF. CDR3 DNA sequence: TGTGCCAGCAGCCCCCCGGGGGGTGGCTACACCTTC. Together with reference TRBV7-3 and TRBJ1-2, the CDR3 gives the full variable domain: GAGVSQTPSNKVTEKGKYVELRCDPISGHTALYWYRQSLGQGPEFLIYFQGTGAADDSGLPNDRFFAVRPEGSVSTLKIQRTERGDSAVYLCASSPPGGGYTFGSGTRLTVV.

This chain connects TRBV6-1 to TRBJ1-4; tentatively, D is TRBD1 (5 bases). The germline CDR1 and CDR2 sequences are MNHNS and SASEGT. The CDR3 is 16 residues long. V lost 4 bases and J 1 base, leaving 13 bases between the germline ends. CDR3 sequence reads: CASSGRVSGTNEKLFF. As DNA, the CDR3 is TGTGCCAGCAGTGGCAGGGTTTCTGGAACTAATGAAAAACTGTTTTTT.

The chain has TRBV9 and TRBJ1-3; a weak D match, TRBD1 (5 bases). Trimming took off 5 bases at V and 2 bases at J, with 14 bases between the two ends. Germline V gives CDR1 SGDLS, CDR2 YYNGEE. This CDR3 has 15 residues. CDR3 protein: CASSRRRGPGNTIYF. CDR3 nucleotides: TGTGCCAGCAGTCGTAGGCGGGGCCCTGGAAACACCATATATTTT.

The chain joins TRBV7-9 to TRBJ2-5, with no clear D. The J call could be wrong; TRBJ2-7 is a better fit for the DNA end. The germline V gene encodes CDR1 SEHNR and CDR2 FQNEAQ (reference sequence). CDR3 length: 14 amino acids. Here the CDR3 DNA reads TGTGCCAGCAGCCCTCCGCGAGCACCGTACGAGCAGTACTTC. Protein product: CASSPPRAPYEQYF.

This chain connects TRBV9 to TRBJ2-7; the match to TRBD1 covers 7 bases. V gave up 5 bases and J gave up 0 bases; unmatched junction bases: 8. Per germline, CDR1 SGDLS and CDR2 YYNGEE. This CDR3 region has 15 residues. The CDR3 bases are TGTGCCAGCAGTCGACTGGGACAGAACTCCTACGAGCAGTACTTC. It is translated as CASSRLGQNSYEQYF.

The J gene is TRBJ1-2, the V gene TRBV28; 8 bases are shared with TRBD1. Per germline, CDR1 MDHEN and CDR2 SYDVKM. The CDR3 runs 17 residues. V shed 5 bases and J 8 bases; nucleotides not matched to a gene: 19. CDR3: CASSLTSGQGEGRGYTF. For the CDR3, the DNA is TGTGCCAGCAGTCTTACATCCGGACAGGGCGAGGGACGGGGCTACACCTTC.

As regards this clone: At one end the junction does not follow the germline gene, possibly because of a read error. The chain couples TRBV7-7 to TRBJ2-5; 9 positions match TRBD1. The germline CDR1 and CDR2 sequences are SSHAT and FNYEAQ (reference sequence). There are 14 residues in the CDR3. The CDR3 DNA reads TGTGCTAGCAGCCCTACAGGGGGCGGAGAGACCCAGTACTTC. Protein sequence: CASSPTGGGETQYF. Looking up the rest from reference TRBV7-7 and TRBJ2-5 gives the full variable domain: GAGVSQSPRYKVTKRGQDVTLRCDPISSHATLYWYQQALGQGPEFLTYFNYEAQPDKSGLPSDRFSAERPEGSISTLTIQRTEQRDSAMYRCASSPTGGGETQYFGPGTRLLVL.

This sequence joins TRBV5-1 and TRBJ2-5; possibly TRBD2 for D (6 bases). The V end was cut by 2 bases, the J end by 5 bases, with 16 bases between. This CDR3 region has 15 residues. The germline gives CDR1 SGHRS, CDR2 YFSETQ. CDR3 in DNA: TGCGCCAGCAGCTTCTTACTAGCATTTCGGGAGACCCAGTACTTC. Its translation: CASSFLLAFRETQYF.

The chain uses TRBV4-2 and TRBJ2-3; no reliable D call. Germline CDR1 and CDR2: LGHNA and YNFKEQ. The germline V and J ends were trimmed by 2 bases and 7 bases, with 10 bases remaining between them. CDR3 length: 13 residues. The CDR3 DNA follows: TGTGCCAGCAGCCAACAACATGCAAATACGCAGTATTTT. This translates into CASSQQHANTQYF.

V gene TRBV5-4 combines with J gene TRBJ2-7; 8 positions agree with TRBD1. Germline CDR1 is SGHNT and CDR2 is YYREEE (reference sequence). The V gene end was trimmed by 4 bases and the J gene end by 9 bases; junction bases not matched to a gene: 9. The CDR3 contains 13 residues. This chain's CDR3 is CASSRDRRNRQYF. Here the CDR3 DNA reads TGTGCCAGCAGCCGGGACAGGAGGAATAGGCAGTACTTC.